Each of the 4 T cell receptor beta chains below was sequenced from the same sample in a study of blood T cells in healthy people across ages. For the second PCR, which ran for roughly 6 to 11 cycles, a sample-barcoded 5' primer and a J-beta primer mix were used. TCRdb reanalysed the 5' RACE reads using MiXCR and keeps one entry per CDR3 protein. The repertoire holds around 1,500,000 distinct CDR3 sequences, around two fifths seen once, with under 8% in the top ten. Sequenced: blood. These receptors came from a woman in her late teens or twenties in good health.

This clonotype occurred once. The junction shows a germline mismatch at one end, possibly a read error. V usage is TRBV7-7 and J usage is TRBJ2-1; 9 nucleotides match TRBD2. Matching the DNA end better, TRBJ2-7 makes the J call doubtful. The CDR3 has 16 amino acids. The germline gives CDR1 SSHAT, CDR2 FNYEAQ (reference sequence). This CDR3 reads CASSLLAGGSNNEQYF. DNA for the CDR3: TGTGCTAGCAGCTTACTGGCGGGGGGGTCCAACAATGAGCAGTACTTC.

The V gene is TRBV4-1, the J gene TRBJ1-2, with D maybe TRBD1 (5 bases). The CDR3 spans 17 residues. V lost 0 bases and J lost 1, with 15 bases in between. From germline, CDR1 is MGHRA and CDR2 YSYEKL. The chain's CDR3 is CASSQDRAAGSNYGYTF. Written as DNA, the CDR3 is TGCGCCAGCAGCCAAGATAGGGCGGCAGGGAGTAACTATGGCTACACCTTC.

This clonotype showed up just a few times. V usage is TRBV20-1 and J usage is TRBJ2-7; 10 positions match TRBD2. The CDR3 spans 13 residues. The germline CDR1 and CDR2 sequences are DFQATT and SNEGSKA (reference sequence). CDR3 amino acids: CRLKREGLYEQYF. The CDR3 DNA reads as TGCAGACTCAAGCGGGAGGGCCTCTACGAGCAGTACTTC.

This clonotype was detected only a few times. The V and J genes are TRBV6-5 and TRBJ2-7; 14 bases align to TRBD2. Trimming took 5 bases from V and 4 from J; bases not matched to a gene: 13. CDR3 length: 18 amino acids. Germline CDR1 is MNHEY and CDR2 is SVGAGI. The CDR3 DNA follows: TGTGCCAGCAGTCGCTCGACTAGCGGGAGGGCCCTTCTGTACGAGCAGTACTTC. Amino acid sequence: CASSRSTSGRALLYEQYF.